This TCR beta chain originates from a study of blood T cells in healthy people across ages. Findings and limits, study-wide: Donor CMV status, an unknown factor, possibly confounded changes in expanded clonotypes.

This clonotype was seen more than once but under ten times. The target antigen is unknown. Using a J-beta primer mix together with a sample-barcoded 5' primer, a second PCR was run for roughly 6 to 12 cycles. Each TCR beta cDNA got a 12-nucleotide random molecular identifier. Any given sample supplied a minimum of 2.5 million CDR3-containing paired-end reads. MiXCR, applied by TCRdb to the 5' RACE reads, yields one record per CDR3 protein. Found here are 1.5 million to 2 million distinct CDR3 sequences, about 30% of them singletons; the top ten hold more than 6%. The CDR3 is 15 amino acids. Deletions cut 5 bases from V and 4 bases from J, with 17 bases between. CDR1 and CDR2 from the germline V gene are SGHVS and FNYEAQ.

The sequencing sample was made of blood. This receptor was taken from a woman younger than 45 in good health. The chain links TRBV7-6 to TRBJ1-2, with D possibly matching TRBD1 (5 bases). CDR3 coding DNA: TGTGCCAGCAGCCAGGCGGGGCACGACGGCTATGGCTACACCTTC. Translating it yields CASSQAGHDGYGYTF. The entire variable domain, with the rest obtained from reference TRBV7-6 and TRBJ1-2, is as follows: GAGVSQSPRYKVTKRGQDVALRCDPISGHVSLYWYRQALGQGPEFLTYFNYEAQQDKSGLPNDRFSAERPEGSISTLTIQRTEQRDSAMYRCASSQAGHDGYGYTFGSGTRLTVV.